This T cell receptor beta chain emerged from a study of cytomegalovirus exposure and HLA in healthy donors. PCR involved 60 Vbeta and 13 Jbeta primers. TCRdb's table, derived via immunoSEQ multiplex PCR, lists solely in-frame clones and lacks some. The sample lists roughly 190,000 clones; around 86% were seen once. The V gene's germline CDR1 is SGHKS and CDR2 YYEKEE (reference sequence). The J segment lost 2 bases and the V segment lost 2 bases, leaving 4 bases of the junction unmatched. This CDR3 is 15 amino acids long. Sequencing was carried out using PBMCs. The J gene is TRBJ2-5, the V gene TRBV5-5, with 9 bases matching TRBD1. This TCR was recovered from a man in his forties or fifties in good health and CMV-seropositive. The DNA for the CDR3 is TGTGCCAGCAGCTTCGGGGACAGGGCGCAAGAGACCCAGTACTTC. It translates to CASSFGDRAQETQYF.